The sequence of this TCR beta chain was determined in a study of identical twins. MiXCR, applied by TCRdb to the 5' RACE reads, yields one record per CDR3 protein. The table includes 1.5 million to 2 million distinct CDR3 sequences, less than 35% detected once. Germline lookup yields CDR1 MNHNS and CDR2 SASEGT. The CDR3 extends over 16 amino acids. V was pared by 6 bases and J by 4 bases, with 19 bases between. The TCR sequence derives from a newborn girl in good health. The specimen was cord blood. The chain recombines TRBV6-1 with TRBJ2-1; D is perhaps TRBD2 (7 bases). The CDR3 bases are TGTGCCAGCAGCGACAGGACTAGTTTGGGATACAATGAGCAGTTCTTC. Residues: CASSDRTSLGYNEQFF.